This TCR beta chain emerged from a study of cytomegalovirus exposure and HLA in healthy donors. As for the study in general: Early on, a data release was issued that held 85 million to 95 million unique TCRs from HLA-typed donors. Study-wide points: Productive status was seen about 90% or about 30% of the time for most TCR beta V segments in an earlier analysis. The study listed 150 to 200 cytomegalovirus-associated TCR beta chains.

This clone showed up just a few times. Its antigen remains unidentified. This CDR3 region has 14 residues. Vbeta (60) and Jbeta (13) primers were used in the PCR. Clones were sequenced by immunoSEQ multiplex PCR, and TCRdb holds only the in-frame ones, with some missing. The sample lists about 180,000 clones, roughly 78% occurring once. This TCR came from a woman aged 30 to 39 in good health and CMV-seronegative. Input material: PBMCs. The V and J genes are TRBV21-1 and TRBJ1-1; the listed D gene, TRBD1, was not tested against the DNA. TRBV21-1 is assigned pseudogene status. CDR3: CATTDRGLGGEAFF. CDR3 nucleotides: TGTGCCACCACGGACAGGGGGTTGGGGGGTGAAGCTTTCTTT.